The 2 T cell receptor beta chains reported below all come from one sample, sequenced in a study of T cell clonotyping in hematopoietic cell transplantation. Libraries were prepared by immunoSEQ multiplex PCR; TCRdb keeps only in-frame clonotypes and omits some of them. Seen here are tens of thousands of clones, 75% to 90% observed once, and the top ten hold approximately 2%. Material for sequencing was peripheral blood mononuclear cells. All receptors come from a woman in her 40s in good health. Some clones in this sample may be carry-over from other donors' samples.

This chain uses TRBV27 with TRBJ1-5, with D maybe TRBD1 (5 bases). The CDR3 length is 15 residues. Trimming pared 1 base from V and 1 base from J, leaving 8 bases between. Germline V gene lookup returns CDR1 MNHEY and CDR2 SMNVEV (reference sequence). CDR3 loop: CASSLFGGSNQPQHF. The CDR3 DNA reads as TGTGCCAGCAGTTTATTCGGGGGAAGCAATCAGCCCCAGCATTTT.

This chain links TRBV7-9 with TRBJ2-2, with 7 bases aligning to TRBD2. Germline CDR1 and CDR2: SEHNR and FQNEAQ (reference sequence). The CDR3 is made up of 16 amino acids. The V and J ends lost 5 bases and 10 bases, in that order; junction bases with no gene match: 16. The CDR3 DNA reads as TGTGCCAGCAGCCAGATGGGAATGCGGGAGTGGGAGGAGCTGTTTTTT. It translates to CASSQMGMREWEELFF.